This T cell receptor beta chain was captured in a study of T cells in Graves' hyperthyroidism and ophthalmopathy. The CDR3 contains 13 residues. V was pared by 2 bases and J by 1 base, with 6 bases between. Per germline, CDR1 SGHRS and CDR2 YFSETQ. There are a few counts of this clonotype. The antigen is not known. Uncontrolled infection, other autoimmune disease, pregnancy and lactation each barred patients from inclusion. Every diagnosis used clinical symptoms, serum thyroxine and TRAb, thyroid ultrasound and orbital computed tomography. Using RNA transcripts as the source, TCR beta CDR3 regions were amplified. First-round RT-PCR targeting the TCR CDR3 was performed with the HTBI primer set. TCRdb recomputed calls from the multiplex PCR reads with MiXCR, one row per CDR3 protein. The sample holds about 400,000 distinct CDR3 sequences, over 12% seen once. Study-level findings and limits: Blood also contained most expanded thyroid clonotypes above 0.001.

Source material: blood. The V call is TRBV5-1, the J call TRBJ2-5; D unresolved. This clonotype was obtained from a man in his fifties with Graves' ophthalmopathy. In DNA, the CDR3 is TGCGCCAGCAGCTTCCAAATCCAAGAGACCCAGTACTTC. It codes for CASSFQIQETQYF.